This T cell receptor beta chain comes out of a study of control samples from healthy donors and cancer patients. Germline CDR1 is MGHDK and CDR2 is SYGVNS. Trimming cost V 2 bases and J 0 bases, with 13 bases left between them. The CDR3 runs to 16 residues. Using immunoSEQ multiplex PCR, the repertoire was profiled, and TCRdb retains in-frame clones only, with some absent. In the table there are 150,000 to 200,000 clones, around 88% of which are singletons. The receptor was derived from a man aged 18 to 29 in good health. Sequenced: blood. The chain links TRBV25-1 to TRBJ1-2, with D unresolved. The CDR3 sequence: CASSERVGPSNYGYTF. Here the CDR3 DNA reads TGTGCCAGCAGTGAACGTGTCGGGCCGTCTAACTATGGCTACACCTTC.